This passage covers 10 T cell receptor beta chains from one sample sequenced in a study of blood T cells in healthy people across ages. Next came a second PCR, run for about 7 to 12 cycles, which used a sample-barcoded 5' primer along with a J-beta primer mix. TCRdb analysed the 5' RACE reads with MiXCR anew, one entry per CDR3 protein. Seen here are about a million distinct CDR3 sequences, about 51% observed once, and the top ten hold about a fifth. The sequencing sample was made of blood. These receptors came from a woman aged 60-75 years in good health.

This rearrangement joins TRBV28 to TRBJ2-3; 9 bases align to TRBD1. V shed 6 bases, J shed 8 bases, and the junction held 15 bases outside the gene matches. Per germline, CDR1 MDHEN and CDR2 SYDVKM. The CDR3 extends over 16 amino acids. CDR3 amino acids: CASSNLGQGHRATQYF. The CDR3 coding sequence is TGTGCCAGCAGCAACCTCGGACAGGGGCACAGAGCTACGCAGTATTTT.

This clonotype showed up just a few times. The V call is TRBV29-1, the J call TRBJ2-3; TRBD2 matches 10 bases. V lost 4 bases, J lost 3 bases, and 10 bases stayed unmatched. The CDR3 totals 16 residues. CDR1 is SQVTM and CDR2 is ANQGSEA in the germline V gene. The CDR3 loop reads CSVGGGASGSTDTQYF. For the CDR3, the DNA is TGCAGCGTTGGAGGGGGGGCTAGCGGGAGTACAGATACGCAGTATTTT.

This clonotype occurred once. The chain links TRBV27 to TRBJ2-1; no clear D. Deletions cut 4 bases from V and 8 bases from J, with 21 bases between. There are 16 residues in the CDR3. The V gene's germline CDR1 is MNHEY and CDR2 SMNVEV (reference sequence). CDR3 bases: TGTGCCAGCAGTTCCCGTTTGGCGGTGGTATTGCATGAGCAGTTCTTC. Its protein product is CASSSRLAVVLHEQFF.

V is TRBV29-1 and J is TRBJ2-1; a possible D gene is TRBD1 (6 bases). CDR1 SQVTM and CDR2 ANQGSEA come from the germline V gene. CDR3 size: 14 residues. V was cut by 2 bases and J by 7 bases, with 15 bases left in between. CDR3 nucleotide sequence: TGCAGCGTTGAAAGGGGGTGGCAGGTTAATGAGCAGTTCTTC. This gives the protein CSVERGWQVNEQFF.

The J gene is TRBJ2-5, the V gene TRBV20-1; a weak D match, TRBD1 (6 bases). This CDR3 is 14 amino acids long. Germline-derived CDR1 and CDR2 are DFQATT and SNEGSKA (reference sequence). V was shortened by 3 bases and J by 1 base, with 12 bases between the two germline ends. Written as DNA, the CDR3 is TGCAGTGCTAGCTCCGGGACACCCCAAGAGACCCAGTACTTC. Translating it yields CSASSGTPQETQYF.

This sequence joins TRBV10-3 and TRBJ1-5; D is unclear. V dropped 2 bases and J dropped 1 base, with 3 bases sitting between them. CDR1 is ENHRY, CDR2 SYGVKD, per germline. The CDR3 contains 13 residues. The CDR3 nucleotides are TGTGCCATCAGTGAGGGCAGCAATCAGCCCCAGCATTTT. It is translated as CAISEGSNQPQHF.

The chain employs TRBV7-9 and TRBJ2-1; maybe TRBD1 (5 bases). TRBJ2-7 explains the end of the DNA better; the J call may be wrong. Germline CDR1 SEHNR, CDR2 FQNEAQ (reference sequence). The CDR3 covers 15 residues. The CDR3 loop reads CASSLATDLYYEQYF. The CDR3 nucleotides read TGTGCCAGCAGCTTAGCGACAGATCTTTACTACGAGCAGTACTTC.

This sequence joins TRBV7-9 and TRBJ2-1; 10 bases are shared with TRBD2. Germline values: CDR1 SEHNR, CDR2 FQNEAQ (reference sequence). J was trimmed by 13 bases and V by 10 bases; bases with no gene match: 13. The CDR3 runs 13 residues. The CDR3, as DNA: TGTGCCACCATACTAGCGGGAAGAGAGACCCAGTTCTTC. Translation gives CATILAGRETQFF.

V usage is TRBV19 and J usage is TRBJ1-1, with D hard to call. CDR3 size: 13 residues. V lost 5 bases, J lost 7 bases, and 14 bases lay in between. Germline V gene lookup returns CDR1 LNHDA and CDR2 SQIVND (reference sequence). This CDR3 is CASSPSVGLEAFF. DNA for the CDR3: TGTGCCAGTAGTCCGAGCGTCGGCCTTGAAGCTTTCTTT.

The chain uses TRBV7-2 and TRBJ2-1; D is perhaps TRBD1 or TRBD2 (6 bases each). Trimming pared 1 base from V and 9 bases from J, leaving 10 bases between. In germline, CDR1 is SGHTA, CDR2 FQGNSA. This CDR3 spans 13 amino acids. CDR3 nucleotide sequence: TGTGCCAGCAGCTTAGAGGGGGGAAGTGAGCAGTTCTTC. This translates into CASSLEGGSEQFF.